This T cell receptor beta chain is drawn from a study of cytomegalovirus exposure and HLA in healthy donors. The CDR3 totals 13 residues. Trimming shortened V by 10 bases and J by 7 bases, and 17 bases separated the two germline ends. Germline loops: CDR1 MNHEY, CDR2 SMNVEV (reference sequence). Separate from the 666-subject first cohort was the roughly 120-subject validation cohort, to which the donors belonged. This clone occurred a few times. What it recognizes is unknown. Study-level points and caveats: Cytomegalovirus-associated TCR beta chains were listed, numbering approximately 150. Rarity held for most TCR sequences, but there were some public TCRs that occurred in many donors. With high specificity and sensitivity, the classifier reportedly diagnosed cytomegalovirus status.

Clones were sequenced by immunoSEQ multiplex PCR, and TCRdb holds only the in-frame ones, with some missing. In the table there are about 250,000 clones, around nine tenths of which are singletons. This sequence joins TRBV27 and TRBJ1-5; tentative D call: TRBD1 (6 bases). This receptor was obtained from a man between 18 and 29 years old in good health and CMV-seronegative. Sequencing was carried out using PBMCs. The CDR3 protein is CATSGGPVQPQHF. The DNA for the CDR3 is TGTGCCACCTCGGGGGGCCCGGTACAGCCCCAGCATTTT.